This T cell receptor beta chain was identified in a study of T cells in Graves' hyperthyroidism and ophthalmopathy. About the research overall: Peripheral blood was taken when the disease was first diagnosed, before any treatment began.

The germline V gene encodes CDR1 DFQATT and CDR2 SNEGSKA (reference sequence). V shed 7 bases and J shed 5 bases, with 14 bases lying between them. The CDR3 contains 12 residues. Concerning this clonotype: The target antigen is unknown.

RNA transcripts gave rise to amplified TCR beta CDR3 regions. The HTBI primer set drove a first-round RT-PCR of the TCR CDR3. Via MiXCR, TCRdb re-called the multiplex PCR reads, giving one row per CDR3 protein. This sample has hundreds of thousands of distinct CDR3 sequences, with approximately 14% found just once. PBMCs were sourced from roughly 9.3 ml fresh peripheral blood. Study-wide results and caveats: Ophthalmopathy was told apart from stable hyperthyroidism by a 13 V-J model.

Sequences were obtained from blood. V gene TRBV20-1 combines with J gene TRBJ2-5, with a possible D match to TRBD2 (6 bases). The TCR was taken from a woman aged 40 to 50 with Graves' ophthalmopathy. Here the CDR3 DNA reads TGCAGTGGACACCGGGGGAGGGAGACCCAGTACTTC. Protein: CSGHRGRETQYF.